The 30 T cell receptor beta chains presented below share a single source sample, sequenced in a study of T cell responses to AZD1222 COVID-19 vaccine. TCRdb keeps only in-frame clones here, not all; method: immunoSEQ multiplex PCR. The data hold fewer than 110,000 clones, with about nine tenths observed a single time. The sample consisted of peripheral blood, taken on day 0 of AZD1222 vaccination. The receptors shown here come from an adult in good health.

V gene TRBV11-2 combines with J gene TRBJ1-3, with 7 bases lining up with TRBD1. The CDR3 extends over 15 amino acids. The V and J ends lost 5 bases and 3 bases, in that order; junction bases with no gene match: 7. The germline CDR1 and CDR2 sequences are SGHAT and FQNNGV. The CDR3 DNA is TGTGCCAGCAGCGCATATACAGGGGTTGGAAACACCATATATTTT. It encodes CASSAYTGVGNTIYF.

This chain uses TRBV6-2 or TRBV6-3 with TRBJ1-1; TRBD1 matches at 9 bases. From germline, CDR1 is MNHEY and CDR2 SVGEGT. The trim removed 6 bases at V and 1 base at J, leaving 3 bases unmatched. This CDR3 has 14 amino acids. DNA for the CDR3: TGTGCCAGCAGCAACAGGGGGCGGAACACTGAAGCTTTCTTT. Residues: CASSNRGRNTEAFF.

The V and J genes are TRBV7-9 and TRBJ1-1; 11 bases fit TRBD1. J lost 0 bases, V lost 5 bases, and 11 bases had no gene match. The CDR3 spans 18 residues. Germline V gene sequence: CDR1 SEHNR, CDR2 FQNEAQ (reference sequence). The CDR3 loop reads CASSPGTGGWGMNTEAFF. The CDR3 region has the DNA TGTGCCAGCAGCCCCGGGACAGGGGGGTGGGGAATGAACACTGAAGCTTTCTTT.

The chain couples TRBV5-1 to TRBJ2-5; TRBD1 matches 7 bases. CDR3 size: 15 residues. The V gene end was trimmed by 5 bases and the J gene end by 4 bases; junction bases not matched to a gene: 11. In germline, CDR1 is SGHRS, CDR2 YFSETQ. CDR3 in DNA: TGCGCCAGCAGAGGGGGCCCCCCGCCGCGAGAGACCCAGTACTTC. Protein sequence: CASRGGPPPRETQYF.

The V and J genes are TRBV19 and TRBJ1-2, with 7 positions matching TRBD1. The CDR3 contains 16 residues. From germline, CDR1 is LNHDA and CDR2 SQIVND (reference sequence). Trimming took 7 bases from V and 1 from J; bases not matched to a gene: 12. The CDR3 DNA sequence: TGTGCCAGTACATCCCCGACAGGGAACTTTAACTATGGCTACACCTTC. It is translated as CASTSPTGNFNYGYTF.

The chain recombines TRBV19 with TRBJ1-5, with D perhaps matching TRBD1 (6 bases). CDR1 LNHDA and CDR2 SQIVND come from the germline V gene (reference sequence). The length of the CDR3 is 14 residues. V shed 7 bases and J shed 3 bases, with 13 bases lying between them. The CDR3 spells CASIQTGINQPQHF. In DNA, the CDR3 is TGTGCCAGTATACAGACAGGAATCAATCAGCCCCAGCATTTT.

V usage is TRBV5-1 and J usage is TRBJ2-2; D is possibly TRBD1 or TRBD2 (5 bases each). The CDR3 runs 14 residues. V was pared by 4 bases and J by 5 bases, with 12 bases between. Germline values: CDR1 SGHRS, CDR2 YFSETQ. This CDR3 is CASSPRELTGELFF. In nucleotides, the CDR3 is TGCGCCAGCAGCCCCAGGGAGTTGACCGGGGAGCTGTTTTTT.

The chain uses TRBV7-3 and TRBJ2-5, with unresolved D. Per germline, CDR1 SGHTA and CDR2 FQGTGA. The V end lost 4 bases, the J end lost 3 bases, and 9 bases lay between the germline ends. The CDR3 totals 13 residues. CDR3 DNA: TGTGCCAGCAGCTCTACGATCAAAGAGACCCAGTACTTC. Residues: CASSSTIKETQYF.

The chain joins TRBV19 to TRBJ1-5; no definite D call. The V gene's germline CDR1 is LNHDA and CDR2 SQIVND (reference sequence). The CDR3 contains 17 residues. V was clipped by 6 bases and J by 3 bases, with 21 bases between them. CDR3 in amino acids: CASSPYGSGAPNQPQHF. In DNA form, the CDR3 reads TGTGCCAGTAGCCCTTATGGGTCAGGCGCCCCCAATCAGCCCCAGCATTTT.

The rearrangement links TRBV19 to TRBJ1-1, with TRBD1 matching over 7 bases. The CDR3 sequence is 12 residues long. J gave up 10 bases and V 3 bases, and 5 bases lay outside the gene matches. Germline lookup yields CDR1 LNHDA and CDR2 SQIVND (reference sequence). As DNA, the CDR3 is TGTGCCAGTAGTATGACCAGGGGGGCAGCTTTCTTT. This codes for CASSMTRGAAFF.

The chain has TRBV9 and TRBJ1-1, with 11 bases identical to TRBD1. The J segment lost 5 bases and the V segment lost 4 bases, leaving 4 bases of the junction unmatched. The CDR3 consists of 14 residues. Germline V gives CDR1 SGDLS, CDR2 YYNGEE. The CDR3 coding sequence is TGTGCCAGCAGCATTGGACAGGGGGCAACTGAAGCTTTCTTT. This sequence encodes CASSIGQGATEAFF.

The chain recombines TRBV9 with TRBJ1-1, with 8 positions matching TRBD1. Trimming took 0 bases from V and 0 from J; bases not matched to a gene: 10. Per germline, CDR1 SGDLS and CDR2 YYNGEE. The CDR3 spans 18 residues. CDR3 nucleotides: TGTGCCAGCAGCGTAGATACATCAGACAGGGGAATGAACACTGAAGCTTTCTTT. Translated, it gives CASSVDTSDRGMNTEAFF.

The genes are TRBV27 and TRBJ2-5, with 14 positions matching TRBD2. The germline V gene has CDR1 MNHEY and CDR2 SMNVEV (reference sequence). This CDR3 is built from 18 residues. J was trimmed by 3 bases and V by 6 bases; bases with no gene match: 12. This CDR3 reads CASSRLAGGPRGKETQYF. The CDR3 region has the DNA TGTGCCAGCAGCAGACTAGCGGGGGGGCCGAGGGGCAAAGAGACCCAGTACTTC.

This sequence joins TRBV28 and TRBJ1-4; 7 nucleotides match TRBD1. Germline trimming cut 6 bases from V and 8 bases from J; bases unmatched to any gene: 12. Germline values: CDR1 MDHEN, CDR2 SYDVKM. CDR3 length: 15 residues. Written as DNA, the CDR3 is TGTGCCAGCAGGAGGGGGCCACAGGGATCCGAAAAACTGTTTTTT. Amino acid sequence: CASRRGPQGSEKLFF.

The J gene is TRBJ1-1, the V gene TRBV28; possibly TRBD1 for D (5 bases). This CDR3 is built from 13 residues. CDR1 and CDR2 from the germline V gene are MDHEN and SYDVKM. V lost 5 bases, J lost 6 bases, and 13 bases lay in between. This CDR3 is CASSGAGKPEAFF. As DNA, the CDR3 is TGTGCCAGCAGTGGGGCAGGGAAGCCTGAAGCTTTCTTT. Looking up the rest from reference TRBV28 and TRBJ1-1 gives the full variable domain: DVKVTQSSRYLVKRTGEKVFLECVQDMDHENMFWYRQDPGLGLRLIYFSYDVKMKEKGDIPEGYSVSREKKERFSLILESASTNQTSMYLCASSGAGKPEAFFGQGTRLTVV.

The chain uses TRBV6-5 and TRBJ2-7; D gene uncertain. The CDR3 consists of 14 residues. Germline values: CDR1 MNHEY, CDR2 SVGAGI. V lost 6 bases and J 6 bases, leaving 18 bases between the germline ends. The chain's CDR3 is CASRGAVATGEQYF. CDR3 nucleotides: TGTGCCAGCAGGGGTGCAGTTGCAACCGGCGAGCAGTACTTC.

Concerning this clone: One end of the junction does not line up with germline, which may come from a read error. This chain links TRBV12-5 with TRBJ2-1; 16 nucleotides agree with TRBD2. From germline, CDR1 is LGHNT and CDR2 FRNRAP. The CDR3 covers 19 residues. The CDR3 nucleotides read TGTGCTAGTGGTTTGGTACGCGGGACTAGCGGGAGGGCCTACTATGAGCAGTTCTTC. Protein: CASGLVRGTSGRAYYEQFF.

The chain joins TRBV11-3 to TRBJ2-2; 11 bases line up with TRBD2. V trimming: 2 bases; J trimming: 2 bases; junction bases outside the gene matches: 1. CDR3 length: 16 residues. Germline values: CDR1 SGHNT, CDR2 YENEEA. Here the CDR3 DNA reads TGTGCCAGCAGCTTACTAGCGGGGGGTAACACCGGGGAGCTGTTTTTT. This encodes CASSLLAGGNTGELFF.

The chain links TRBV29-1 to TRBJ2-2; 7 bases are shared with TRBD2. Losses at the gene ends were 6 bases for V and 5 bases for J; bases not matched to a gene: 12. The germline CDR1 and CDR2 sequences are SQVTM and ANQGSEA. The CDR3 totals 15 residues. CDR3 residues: CSVTVSSGLTGELFF. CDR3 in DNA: TGCAGCGTGACCGTATCTAGCGGTCTTACCGGGGAGCTGTTTTTT.

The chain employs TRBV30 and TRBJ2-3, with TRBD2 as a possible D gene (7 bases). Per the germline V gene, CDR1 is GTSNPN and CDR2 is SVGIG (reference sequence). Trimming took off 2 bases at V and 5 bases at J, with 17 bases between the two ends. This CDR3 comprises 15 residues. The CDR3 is CAWSPRRGQRDTQYF. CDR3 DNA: TGTGCCTGGAGTCCCCGGCGGGGGCAGAGAGATACGCAGTATTTT.

CDR3 bases: TGTGCCAGCAGGAGGACAGGGGAGATGGCTGAAGCTTTCTTT. It translates to CASRRTGEMAEAFF. This rearrangement joins TRBV7-9 to TRBJ1-1; 9 positions match TRBD1. Trimming at V came to 6 bases and at J to 6 bases, leaving 8 bases not matched to a gene. From germline, CDR1 is SEHNR and CDR2 FQNEAQ (reference sequence). The CDR3 sequence is 14 residues long.

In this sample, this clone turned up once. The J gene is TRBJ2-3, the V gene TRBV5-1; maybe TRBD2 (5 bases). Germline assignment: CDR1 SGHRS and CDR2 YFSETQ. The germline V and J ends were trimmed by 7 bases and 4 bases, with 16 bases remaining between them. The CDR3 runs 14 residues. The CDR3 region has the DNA TGCGCCAGCGGAGGACTTAGCGTAGCAGATACGCAGTATTTT. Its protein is CASGGLSVADTQYF.

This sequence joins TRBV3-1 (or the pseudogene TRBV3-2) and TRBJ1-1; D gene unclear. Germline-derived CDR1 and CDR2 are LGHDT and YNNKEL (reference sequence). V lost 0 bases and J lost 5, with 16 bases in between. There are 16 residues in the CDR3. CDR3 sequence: CASSQDCQDVVTEAFF. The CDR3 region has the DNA TGTGCCAGCAGCCAAGATTGCCAGGATGTTGTGACTGAAGCTTTCTTT.

The CDR3 sequence: CASSPRGNGDTQYF. CDR3 in DNA: TGTGCCAGCTCACCACGGGGTAACGGGGATACGCAGTATTTT. V and J are TRBV18 and TRBJ2-3; D gene unclear. The V and J ends lost 1 base and 6 bases respectively, with 11 bases between them. The CDR3 spans 14 residues. Germline V lookup: CDR1 KGHSH, CDR2 LQKENI. The full variable domain, in which reference TRBV18 and TRBJ2-3 provide the parts outside the CDR3, is NAGVMQNPRHLVRRRGQEARLRCSPMKGHSHVYWYRQLPEEGLKFMVYLQKENIIDESGMPKERFSAEFPKEGPSILRIQQVVRGDSAAYFCASSPRGNGDTQYFGPGTRLTVL.

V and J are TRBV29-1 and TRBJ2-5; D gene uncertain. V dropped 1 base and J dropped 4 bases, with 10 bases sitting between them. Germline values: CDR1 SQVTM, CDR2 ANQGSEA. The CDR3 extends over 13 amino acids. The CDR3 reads CSVEGLERETQYF. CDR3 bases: TGCAGCGTTGAAGGTTTAGAACGAGAGACCCAGTACTTC.

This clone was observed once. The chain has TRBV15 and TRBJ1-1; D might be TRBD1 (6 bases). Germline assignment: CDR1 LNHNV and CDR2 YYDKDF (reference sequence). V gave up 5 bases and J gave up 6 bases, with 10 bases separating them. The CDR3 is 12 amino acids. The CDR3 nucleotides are TGTGCCACCAGCCGGGGGCGAGCTGAAGCTTTCTTT. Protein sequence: CATSRGRAEAFF.

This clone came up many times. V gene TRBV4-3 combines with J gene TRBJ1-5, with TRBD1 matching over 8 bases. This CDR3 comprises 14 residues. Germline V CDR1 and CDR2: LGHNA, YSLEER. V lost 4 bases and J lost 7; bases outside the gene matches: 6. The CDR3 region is CASSPDGQGQPQHF. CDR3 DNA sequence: TGCGCCAGCAGCCCCGATGGACAGGGCCAGCCCCAGCATTTT.

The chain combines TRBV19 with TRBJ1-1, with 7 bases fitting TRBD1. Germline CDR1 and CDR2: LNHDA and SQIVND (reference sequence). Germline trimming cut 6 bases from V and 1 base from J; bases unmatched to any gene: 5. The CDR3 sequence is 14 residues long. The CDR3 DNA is TGTGCCAGTAGAACAGGGGCTACGAACACTGAAGCTTTCTTT. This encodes CASRTGATNTEAFF.

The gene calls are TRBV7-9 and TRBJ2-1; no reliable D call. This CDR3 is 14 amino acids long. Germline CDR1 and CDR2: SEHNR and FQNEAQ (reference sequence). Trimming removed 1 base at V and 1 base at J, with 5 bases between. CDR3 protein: CASSLGRSYNEQFF. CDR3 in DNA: TGTGCCAGCAGCTTAGGCAGGTCCTACAATGAGCAGTTCTTC. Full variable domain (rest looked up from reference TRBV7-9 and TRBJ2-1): DTGVSQNPRHKITKRGQNVTFRCDPISEHNRLYWYRQTLGQGPEFLTYFQNEAQLEKSRLLSDRFSAERPKGSFSTLEIQRTEQGDSAMYLCASSLGRSYNEQFFGPGTRLTVL.

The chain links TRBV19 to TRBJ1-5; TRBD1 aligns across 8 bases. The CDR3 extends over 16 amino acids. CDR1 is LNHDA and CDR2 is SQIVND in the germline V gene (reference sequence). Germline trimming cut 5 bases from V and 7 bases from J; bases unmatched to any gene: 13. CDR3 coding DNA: TGTGCCAGTAGTCATCTCCTCGGACAGGGTGGGCAGCCCCAGCATTTT. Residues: CASSHLLGQGGQPQHF.